This T cell receptor (beta chain) was captured in a study of vaccination effects on CD4 cells after COVID-19. Data came from immunoSEQ multiplex PCR; TCRdb stores just in-frame clones and leaves some out. This table has about 38,000 clones, more than 60% appearing once. Under the ViraFEST assay, PBMC were stimulated with viral peptide pools so that antigen-specific CD4+ T cells expanded. Sequencing was performed afterwards. Following an approximately ten-day culture, CD4+ T cells were purified. Each vaccine recipient was nucleocapsid antibody negative and had no prior SARS-CoV-2 infection. Germline V lookup: CDR1 MNHEY, CDR2 SMNVEV (reference sequence). V lost 5 bases and J 11 bases, leaving 21 bases between the germline ends. The CDR3 has 14 residues. Worth noting for this clone: No antigen is known for it.

The TCR comes from a human donor who received a COVID-19 vaccine. The chain has TRBV27 and TRBJ1-1; TRBD1 is a possible D gene (6 bases). The material was CD4+ T cells from PBMCs cultured with SARS-CoV-2 spike peptides, obtained before COVID-19 vaccination. CDR3 DNA: TGTGCCAGCAGTCCCCGGACAGTTCGTGAATTGGCTTTCTTT. Its translation is CASSPRTVRELAFF.